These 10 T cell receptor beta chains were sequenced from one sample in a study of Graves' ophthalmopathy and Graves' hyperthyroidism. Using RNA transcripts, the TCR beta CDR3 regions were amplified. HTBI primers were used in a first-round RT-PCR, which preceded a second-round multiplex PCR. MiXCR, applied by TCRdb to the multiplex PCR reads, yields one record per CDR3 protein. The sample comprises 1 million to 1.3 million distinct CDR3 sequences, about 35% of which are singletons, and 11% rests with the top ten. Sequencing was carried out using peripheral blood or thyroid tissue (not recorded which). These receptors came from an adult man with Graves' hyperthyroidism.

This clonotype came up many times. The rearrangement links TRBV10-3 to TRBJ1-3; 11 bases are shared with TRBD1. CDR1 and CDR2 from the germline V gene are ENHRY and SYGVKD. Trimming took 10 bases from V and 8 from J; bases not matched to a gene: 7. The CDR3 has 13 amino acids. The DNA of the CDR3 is TGTGCCAGTTCCGGGACAGGGGGGGACACCATATATTTT. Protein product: CASSGTGGDTIYF.

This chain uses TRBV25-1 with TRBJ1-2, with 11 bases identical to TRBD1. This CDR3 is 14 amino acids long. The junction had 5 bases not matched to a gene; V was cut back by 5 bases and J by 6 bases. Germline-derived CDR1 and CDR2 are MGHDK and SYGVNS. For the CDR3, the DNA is TGTGCCAGCAGTACACCGGGACAGGGGGATGGCTACACCTTC. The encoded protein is CASSTPGQGDGYTF.

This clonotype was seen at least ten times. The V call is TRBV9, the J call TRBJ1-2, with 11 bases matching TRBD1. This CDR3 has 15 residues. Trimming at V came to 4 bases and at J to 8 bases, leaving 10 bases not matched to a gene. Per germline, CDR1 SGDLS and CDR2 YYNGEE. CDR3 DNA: TGTGCCAGCAGCCCCACCACGAGGACAGGGGGCGGCTACACCTTC. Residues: CASSPTTRTGGGYTF. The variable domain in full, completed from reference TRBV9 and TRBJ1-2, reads DSGVTQTPKHLITATGQRVTLRCSPRSGDLSVYWYQQSLDQGLQFLIQYYNGEERAKGNILERFSAQQFPDLHSELNLSSLELGDSALYFCASSPTTRTGGGYTFGSGTRLTVV.

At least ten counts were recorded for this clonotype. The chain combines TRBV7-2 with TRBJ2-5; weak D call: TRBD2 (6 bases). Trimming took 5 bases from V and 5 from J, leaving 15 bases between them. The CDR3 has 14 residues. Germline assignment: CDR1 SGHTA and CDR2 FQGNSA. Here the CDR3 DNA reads TGTGCCAGCAGCCCCCGACTAGAGGGCGAGACCCAGTACTTC. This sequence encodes CASSPRLEGETQYF.

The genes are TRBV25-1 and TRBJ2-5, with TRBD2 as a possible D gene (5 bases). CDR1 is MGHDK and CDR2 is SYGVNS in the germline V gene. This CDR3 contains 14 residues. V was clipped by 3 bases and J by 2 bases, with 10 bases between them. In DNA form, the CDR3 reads TGTGCCAGCAGTGACTTAACGGGACAAGAGACCCAGTACTTC. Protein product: CASSDLTGQETQYF.

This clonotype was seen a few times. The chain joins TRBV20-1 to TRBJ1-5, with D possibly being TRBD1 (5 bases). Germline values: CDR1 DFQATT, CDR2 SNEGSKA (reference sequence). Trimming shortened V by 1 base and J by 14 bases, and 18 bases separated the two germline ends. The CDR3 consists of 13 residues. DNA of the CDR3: TGCAGTGCTAGAGGGCTAGCGGGGAGGGACGAGCATTTT. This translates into CSARGLAGRDEHF.

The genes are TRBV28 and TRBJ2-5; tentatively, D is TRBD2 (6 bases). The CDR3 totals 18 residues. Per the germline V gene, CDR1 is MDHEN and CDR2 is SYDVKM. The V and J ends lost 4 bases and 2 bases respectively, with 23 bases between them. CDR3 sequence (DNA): TGTGCCAGCAGTTCGGCCGCTTTGACGGGAGAGGGGCAAGAGACCCAGTACTTC. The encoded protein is CASSSAALTGEGQETQYF.

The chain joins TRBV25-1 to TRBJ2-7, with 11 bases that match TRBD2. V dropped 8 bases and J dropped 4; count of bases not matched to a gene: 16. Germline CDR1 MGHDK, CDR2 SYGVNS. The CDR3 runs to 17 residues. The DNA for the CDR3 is TGTGCCAGCTCACTCCCGTTTGGACTAGCGGGCGCATACGAGCAGTACTTC. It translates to CASSLPFGLAGAYEQYF.

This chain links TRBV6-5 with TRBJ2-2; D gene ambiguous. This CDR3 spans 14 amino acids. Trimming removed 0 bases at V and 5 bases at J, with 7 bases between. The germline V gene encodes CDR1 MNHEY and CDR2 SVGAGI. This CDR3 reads CASSYSLVTGELFF. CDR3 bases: TGTGCCAGCAGTTACTCATTAGTTACCGGGGAGCTGTTTTTT.

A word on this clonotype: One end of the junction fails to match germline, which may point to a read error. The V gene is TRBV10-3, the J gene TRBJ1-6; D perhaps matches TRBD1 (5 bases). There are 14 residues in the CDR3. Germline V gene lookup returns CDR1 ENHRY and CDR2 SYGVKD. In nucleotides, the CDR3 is TGTGCCAGCAGTTTACTTGGGACGTCTATTTCCCTCCACTTT. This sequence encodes CASSLLGTSISLHF.